A single sample is the source of the 20 T cell receptor beta chains below, sequenced in a study of T cell changes during pregnancy in multiple sclerosis. The method was immunoSEQ multiplex PCR; TCRdb's version includes in-frame clones alone and lacks a portion of them. The sample lists tens of thousands of clones, around 93% seen once, with roughly 3% in the top ten. The sequencing used CD8+ T cells from peripheral blood mononuclear cells, collected in the second trimester of pregnancy. These receptors were obtained from a female donor with multiple sclerosis, enrolled in a pregnancy study.

The chain recombines TRBV5-1 with TRBJ2-7; TRBD1 matches 9 bases. CDR1 and CDR2 (germline): SGHRS, YFSETQ. This CDR3 is 15 amino acids long. V trimming: 4 bases; J trimming: 3 bases; junction bases outside the gene matches: 8. In DNA, the CDR3 is TGCGCCAGCAGCGGGCAGGACAGGGGTCTCTACGAGCAGTACTTC. Amino acids: CASSGQDRGLYEQYF.

V gene TRBV18 combines with J gene TRBJ2-7; 8 nucleotides align to TRBD1. The germline V gene encodes CDR1 KGHSH and CDR2 LQKENI. The J segment lost 7 bases and the V segment lost 6 bases, leaving 8 bases of the junction unmatched. This CDR3 region has 13 residues. The CDR3 spells CASSPGQGWEQYF. In DNA form, the CDR3 reads TGTGCCAGCTCCCCCGGACAGGGTTGGGAGCAGTACTTC.

This chain joins TRBV4-1 and TRBJ1-5; TRBD1 is a possible D gene (6 bases). Germline lookup yields CDR1 MGHRA and CDR2 YSYEKL. The V and J ends lost 4 bases and 3 bases respectively, with 13 bases between them. The CDR3 loop spans 15 amino acids. CDR3 sequence: CASSPGSGDNQPQHF. The CDR3 DNA sequence: TGCGCCAGCAGCCCCGGGTCAGGGGACAATCAGCCCCAGCATTTT.

The rearrangement joins TRBV19 to TRBJ2-4; D is perhaps TRBD2 (7 bases). Germline CDR1 LNHDA, CDR2 SQIVND (reference sequence). Trimming cost V 3 bases and J 8 bases, with 26 bases left between them. The CDR3 contains 18 residues. CDR3 residues: CASSMGGAGALAGYIQYF. As DNA, the CDR3 is TGTGCCAGTAGTATGGGGGGGGCGGGTGCACTGGCAGGGTACATTCAGTACTTC.

The chain employs TRBV19 and TRBJ1-2; the D is unclear. This CDR3 has 15 residues. In germline, CDR1 is LNHDA, CDR2 SQIVND (reference sequence). V was trimmed by 3 bases and J by 3 bases, leaving 14 bases between them. The CDR3 nucleotides are TGTGCCAGTAGTATCTGGGGTATCGGGGACTATGGCTACACCTTC. Translation gives CASSIWGIGDYGYTF.

The chain uses TRBV27 and TRBJ1-2; D unclear. CDR3 length: 14 amino acids. Trimming pared 4 bases from V and 4 bases from J, leaving 13 bases between. The germline V gene encodes CDR1 MNHEY and CDR2 SMNVEV (reference sequence). The CDR3 DNA follows: TGTGCCAGCAGTTCTACGCGGGAGGGCTATGGCTACACCTTC. This sequence encodes CASSSTREGYGYTF.

The chain joins TRBV28 to TRBJ1-4; 7 nucleotides line up with TRBD1. Looked up from germline, CDR1 is MDHEN and CDR2 is SYDVKM. V lost 6 bases, J lost 7 bases, and 8 bases stayed unmatched. CDR3 length: 14 residues. The CDR3 nucleotides are TGTGCCAGCAGGGTTTGGCAGGGGGTTGAAAAACTGTTTTTT. Translation gives CASRVWQGVEKLFF.

The CDR3 nucleotides read TGTGCCAGCCAGACTAGGAACCCAACGGATACGCAGTATTTT. This gives the protein CASQTRNPTDTQYF. The chain recombines TRBV28 with TRBJ2-3; TRBD2 is a possible D gene (6 bases). The CDR3 runs to 14 residues. Per germline, CDR1 MDHEN and CDR2 SYDVKM. V lost 8 bases, J lost 6 bases, and 18 bases lay in between.

This clone was counted a few times. This sequence joins TRBV19 and TRBJ1-1; D might be TRBD1 (6 bases). Trimming cost V 6 bases and J 6 bases, with 11 bases left between them. CDR3 length equals 12 residues. CDR1 is LNHDA, CDR2 SQIVND, per germline (reference sequence). The CDR3 region is CASSDTGSEAFF. CDR3 DNA: TGTGCCAGTAGCGACACAGGGTCTGAAGCTTTCTTT. The entire variable domain, with the rest obtained from reference TRBV19 and TRBJ1-1, is as follows: DGGITQSPKYLFRKEGQNVTLSCEQNLNHDAMYWYRQDPGQGLRLIYYSQIVNDFQKGDIAEGYSVSREKKESFPLTVTSAQKNPTAFYLCASSDTGSEAFFGQGTRLTVV.

The chain is built from TRBV27 and TRBJ2-7; 7 positions agree with TRBD1. Germline V lookup: CDR1 MNHEY, CDR2 SMNVEV (reference sequence). V shed 6 bases, J shed 0 bases, and the junction held 5 bases outside the gene matches. The CDR3 spans 14 residues. CDR3 residues: CASSDRVTSYEQYF. In DNA, the CDR3 is TGTGCCAGCAGCGACAGGGTGACCTCCTACGAGCAGTACTTC.

The chain links TRBV7-9 to TRBJ2-7; D may be TRBD1 (6 bases). Germline-derived CDR1 and CDR2 are SEHNR and FQNEAQ (reference sequence). Trimming cost V 5 bases and J 0 bases, with 14 bases left between them. The length of the CDR3 is 15 residues. The CDR3 loop reads CASSRRDMSSYEQYF. In DNA, the CDR3 is TGTGCCAGCAGCAGACGGGACATGAGCTCCTACGAGCAGTACTTC. The variable domain in full, completed from reference TRBV7-9 and TRBJ2-7, reads DTGVSQNPRHKITKRGQNVTFRCDPISEHNRLYWYRQTLGQGPEFLTYFQNEAQLEKSRLLSDRFSAERPKGSFSTLEIQRTEQGDSAMYLCASSRRDMSSYEQYFGPGTRLTVT.

This chain connects TRBV4-1 to TRBJ2-3; the match to TRBD2 covers 16 bases. The V gene's germline CDR1 is MGHRA and CDR2 YSYEKL. The J segment lost 6 bases and the V segment lost 5 bases, leaving 8 bases of the junction unmatched. The CDR3 length is 17 residues. This CDR3 is CASSYRGTSGRGDTQYF. The CDR3 DNA is TGCGCCAGCAGCTACAGGGGGACTAGCGGGAGGGGGGATACGCAGTATTTT.

The chain carries TRBV30 and TRBJ2-1; 7 positions match TRBD2. There are 15 residues in the CDR3. Trimming removed 3 bases from V and 7 bases from J; junction bases left unmatched: 12. Germline loops: CDR1 GTSNPN, CDR2 SVGIG (reference sequence). The CDR3 is CAWRGGTAGRNEQFF. The CDR3 coding sequence is TGTGCCTGGAGGGGGGGGACGGCCGGGAGGAATGAGCAGTTCTTC.

This sequence joins TRBV13 and TRBJ2-5; D gene unclear. This CDR3 spans 15 amino acids. Germline values: CDR1 PRHDT, CDR2 FYEKMQ (reference sequence). V was clipped by 5 bases and J by 5 bases, with 18 bases between them. The CDR3 sequence is CASSLSFGSKETQYF. The CDR3 DNA reads as TGTGCCAGCAGCCTTTCCTTCGGGTCGAAGGAGACCCAGTACTTC. The full variable domain, with the rest looked up from reference TRBV13 and TRBJ2-5, is AAGVIQSPRHLIKEKRETATLKCYPIPRHDTVYWYQQGPGQDPQFLISFYEKMQSDKGSIPDRFSAQQFSDYHSELNMSSLELGDSALYFCASSLSFGSKETQYFGPGTRLLVL.

V and J are TRBV19 and TRBJ2-1; weak D call: TRBD2 (6 bases). Per the germline V gene, CDR1 is LNHDA and CDR2 is SQIVND (reference sequence). Trimming took off 5 bases at V and 4 bases at J, with 15 bases between the two ends. The CDR3 length is 15 residues. This CDR3 is CASSPPGLGYNEQFF. The CDR3 DNA reads as TGTGCCAGTAGTCCCCCGGGACTGGGGTACAATGAGCAGTTCTTC.

The rearrangement links TRBV28 to TRBJ2-7, with D possibly TRBD2 on 5 matching bases. CDR3 length equals 14 residues. Germline V lookup: CDR1 MDHEN, CDR2 SYDVKM. Trimming left V 3 bases short and J 3 bases short, with 12 bases between. CDR3 nucleotide sequence: TGTGCCAGCAGTTTGCGGGCGAACGGCTACGAGCAGTACTTC. It yields the protein CASSLRANGYEQYF.

The chain employs TRBV5-8 and TRBJ1-4; D perhaps matches TRBD1 (5 bases). This CDR3 region has 15 residues. From germline, CDR1 is SGHTS and CDR2 YDEGEE. Trimming left V 0 bases short and J 0 bases short, with 6 bases between. CDR3 sequence: CASSLGQSTNEKLFF. The CDR3, as DNA: TGTGCCAGCAGCTTGGGACAGTCAACTAATGAAAAACTGTTTTTT.

This sequence joins TRBV5-1 and TRBJ1-4; D is ambiguous. V was pared by 0 bases and J by 0 bases, with 12 bases between. CDR3 length: 17 residues. CDR1 SGHRS and CDR2 YFSETQ come from the germline V gene. CDR3 amino acids: CASSLEAASATNEKLFF. The CDR3 region has the DNA TGCGCCAGCAGCTTGGAGGCGGCTTCTGCAACTAATGAAAAACTGTTTTTT. The full variable domain, with the rest looked up from reference TRBV5-1 and TRBJ1-4, is KAGVTQTPRYLIKTRGQQVTLSCSPISGHRSVSWYQQTPGQGLQFLFEYFSETQRNKGNFPGRFSGRQFSNSRSEMNVSTLELGDSALYLCASSLEAASATNEKLFFGSGTQLSVL.

V usage is TRBV4-1 and J usage is TRBJ2-7, with D possibly being TRBD1 (6 bases). The CDR3 contains 16 residues. Germline values: CDR1 MGHRA, CDR2 YSYEKL. Trimming took 8 bases from V and 6 from J, leaving 26 bases between them. The CDR3 here is CASSTFHRQGNLEQYF. CDR3 nucleotide sequence: TGCGCCAGCTCTACCTTCCACCGGCAGGGGAATCTCGAGCAGTACTTC.

In the case of this clone: Other DNA sequences in the sample encode the same CDR3. The CDR3 loop reads CASSITGGSYEQYF. Written as DNA, the CDR3 is TGTGCCAGTAGTATAACAGGGGGATCCTACGAGCAGTACTTC. The chain has TRBV19 and TRBJ2-7; TRBD1 matches at 8 bases. Germline lookup yields CDR1 LNHDA and CDR2 SQIVND (reference sequence). Unmatched junction bases numbered 1, after V lost 2 bases and J lost 1 base. This CDR3 has 14 residues.